The 26 T cell receptor beta chains presented below share a single source sample, sequenced in a study of blood T cell repertoires in COVID-19. Produced via immunoSEQ multiplex PCR; TCRdb's table is partial and in-frame only. Of 390,000 or so clones in the sample, about nine tenths were seen once. The sample taken for sequencing was peripheral blood. The receptors were gathered from a woman aged 30 to 39 with active or convalescent COVID-19.

This clone showed up just once. The rearrangement links TRBV3-1 (or the pseudogene TRBV3-2) to TRBJ2-7; TRBD1 aligns across 8 bases. CDR1 and CDR2 (germline): LGHDT, YNNKEL (reference sequence). The CDR3 length is 16 residues. The trim removed 3 bases at V and 4 bases at J, leaving 11 bases unmatched. The CDR3 sequence is CASSQVHRGMPYEQYF. The CDR3 region has the DNA TGTGCCAGCAGCCAGGTTCACAGGGGGATGCCTTACGAGCAGTACTTC.

This clone is a singleton in its sample. The V gene is TRBV19, the J gene TRBJ2-7, with D maybe TRBD2 (5 bases). CDR1 is LNHDA, CDR2 SQIVND, per germline (reference sequence). The CDR3 has 15 residues. The ends were cut back, 3 bases at V and 4 bases at J, with 16 bases in the middle. This CDR3 reads CASSIPGSRRYEQYF. Written as DNA, the CDR3 is TGTGCCAGTAGTATCCCGGGGAGTCGCAGATACGAGCAGTACTTC.

This chain's CDR3 is CASSYDSINQPQHF. The DNA of the CDR3 is TGTGCCAGCAGTTACGACAGTATCAATCAGCCCCAGCATTTT. This rearrangement joins TRBV6-2 or TRBV6-3 to TRBJ1-5, with a tentative D call TRBD1 (5 bases). Germline loops: CDR1 MNHEY, CDR2 SVGEGT. The CDR3 is 14 residues long. Deletions cut 2 bases from V and 3 bases from J, with 8 bases between.

CDR3 region: CASSLLRTEGEQFF. CDR3 coding DNA: TGTGCCAGCAGCTTACTCCGGACAGAGGGTGAGCAGTTCTTC. The chain combines TRBV11-3 with TRBJ2-1; TRBD1 might be the D (6 bases). The CDR3 contains 14 residues. V lost 2 bases and J 9 bases, leaving 14 bases between the germline ends. CDR1 and CDR2 from the germline V gene are SGHNT and YENEEA.

The chain has TRBV10-3 and TRBJ2-5; 8 bases align to TRBD1. The CDR3 is 15 residues long. Germline V gene data show CDR1 as ENHRY and CDR2 as SYGVKD. V lost 6 bases to trimming and J lost 0 bases; unmatched junction nucleotides: 6. The CDR3 is CAISPRTGNQETQYF. DNA for the CDR3: TGTGCCATCAGCCCGAGGACAGGGAACCAAGAGACCCAGTACTTC.

V is TRBV5-6 and J is TRBJ2-2; no definite D call. The CDR3 spans 14 residues. V was pared by 0 bases and J by 5 bases, with 8 bases between. Germline V lookup: CDR1 SGHDT, CDR2 YYEEEE. CDR3: CASSLAMRTGELFF. CDR3 in DNA: TGTGCCAGCAGCTTGGCGATGCGGACCGGGGAGCTGTTTTTT.

This sequence joins TRBV4-2 and TRBJ2-3; 7 bases match TRBD2. The germline CDR1 and CDR2 sequences are LGHNA and YNFKEQ. The CDR3 runs 15 residues. V was pared by 2 bases and J by 6 bases, with 8 bases of the junction left unmatched. This chain's CDR3 is CASSQRLTGGDTQYF. CDR3 DNA sequence: TGTGCCAGCAGCCAACGTCTAACGGGGGGTGATACGCAGTATTTT.

CDR3 region: CASSPQAETQYF. CDR3 nucleotides: TGTGCCAGCAGCCCCCAGGCAGAGACCCAGTACTTC. V gene TRBV7-9 combines with J gene TRBJ2-5; D ambiguous. V lost 5 bases and J lost 4, with 8 bases in between. The CDR3 has 12 residues. Germline CDR1 reads SEHNR; CDR2 reads FQNEAQ (reference sequence).

This rearrangement joins TRBV2 to TRBJ1-6; D is undetermined. CDR3 length: 14 residues. Germline CDR1 SNHLY, CDR2 FYNNEI. Trimming shortened V by 6 bases and J by 7 bases, and 13 bases separated the two germline ends. The CDR3 DNA reads TGTGCCAGCAGGCCTGGCACAGTGAATTCACCCCTCCACTTT. Translating it yields CASRPGTVNSPLHF.

The CDR3 loop reads CASSPRGSGTLTDTQYF. For the CDR3, the DNA is TGTGCCAGCAGCCCTAGGGGGTCCGGGACCCTAACAGATACGCAGTATTTT. The V and J genes are TRBV7-2 and TRBJ2-3, with D tentatively TRBD1 (6 bases). Trimming removed 5 bases from V and 3 bases from J, with 21 bases in between. CDR3 length equals 17 residues. CDR1 is SGHTA, CDR2 FQGNSA, per germline.

This rearrangement joins TRBV19 to TRBJ2-3; TRBD2 matches 7 bases. After removal of 1 base from V and 4 bases from J, the junction contained 8 bases not matched to a gene. The CDR3 loop spans 16 amino acids. CDR1 is LNHDA, CDR2 SQIVND, per germline (reference sequence). The CDR3 here is CASSIGGRVQADTQYF. The CDR3 DNA sequence: TGTGCCAGTAGTATAGGTGGGAGGGTTCAGGCAGATACGCAGTATTTT.

The chain has TRBV5-1 and TRBJ1-4; possible D gene TRBD1, 5 bases. Trimming took off 1 base at V and 8 bases at J, with 21 bases between the two ends. The CDR3 has 17 residues. Germline V lookup: CDR1 SGHRS, CDR2 YFSETQ. The CDR3 sequence: CASSLRPRGEKREKLFF. CDR3 nucleotide sequence: TGCGCCAGCAGCTTGCGACCTCGGGGGGAAAAGAGGGAAAAACTGTTTTTT.

The chain is built from TRBV27 and TRBJ1-1; D call uncertain. CDR1 is MNHEY, CDR2 SMNVEV, per germline (reference sequence). The CDR3 spans 16 residues. Trimming shortened V by 4 bases and J by 3 bases, and 18 bases separated the two germline ends. The CDR3 loop reads CASSWTGFSEDTEAFF. DNA of the CDR3: TGTGCCAGCAGTTGGACGGGGTTCTCCGAGGACACTGAAGCTTTCTTT.

V gene TRBV12-5 combines with J gene TRBJ2-1; D perhaps matches TRBD2 (6 bases). Germline V gene data show CDR1 as LGHNT and CDR2 as FRNRAP. CDR3 size: 14 residues. V lost 1 base, J lost 5 bases, and 9 bases lay in between. The CDR3, as DNA: TGTGCTAGTGGTTTGGGGGGCGGGAACAATGAGCAGTTCTTC. This translates into CASGLGGGNNEQFF.

V gene TRBV9 combines with J gene TRBJ1-6; no definite D call. CDR3 length: 13 residues. CDR1 and CDR2 from the germline V gene are SGDLS and YYNGEE. V lost 0 bases and J 7 bases, leaving 5 bases between the germline ends. The CDR3 DNA sequence: TGTGCCAGCAGCGTAGCTATAAATTCACCCCTCCACTTT. This translates into CASSVAINSPLHF.

This chain links TRBV12-3 or TRBV12-4 with TRBJ2-1, with 9 bases that match TRBD1. The ends lost 6 bases at V and 9 bases at J; junction bases unmatched: 6. The CDR3 loop spans 13 amino acids. The DNA for the CDR3 is TGTGCCAGCAGAGGACAGGGGTCGGGTGAGCAGTTCTTC. Protein sequence: CASRGQGSGEQFF.

This rearrangement joins TRBV19 to TRBJ1-1; D might be TRBD1 (6 bases). The CDR3 is made up of 13 amino acids. Between the trimmed V and J ends, which lost 5 bases and 5 bases, there was a span of 12 bases. CDR1 LNHDA and CDR2 SQIVND come from the germline V gene (reference sequence). The CDR3 DNA is TGTGCCAGTAGTCATACAGGGAAAACTGAAGCTTTCTTT. It is translated as CASSHTGKTEAFF.

The chain links TRBV5-6 to TRBJ1-5; 8 nucleotides match TRBD1. The germline CDR1 and CDR2 sequences are SGHDT and YYEEEE. The ends lost 4 bases at V and 8 bases at J; junction bases unmatched: 14. The CDR3 length is 16 residues. The CDR3 protein is CASSHTRGRDSKPQHF. The CDR3 nucleotides read TGTGCCAGCAGCCATACCAGGGGGCGCGACTCGAAGCCCCAGCATTTT.

The chain couples TRBV6-5 to TRBJ1-2; possibly TRBD1 for D (6 bases). This CDR3 is 15 amino acids long. V shed 5 bases and J shed 2 bases, with 15 bases lying between them. Germline CDR1 reads MNHEY; CDR2 reads SVGAGI. The CDR3 nucleotides read TGTGCCAGCAGTAAACGGACAGAGACAAACTATGGCTACACCTTC. It specifies CASSKRTETNYGYTF.

The genes are TRBV5-1 and TRBJ2-2, with D perhaps matching TRBD1 (6 bases). This CDR3 is built from 15 residues. Germline V CDR1 and CDR2: SGHRS, YFSETQ. The V end was cut by 1 base, the J end by 4 bases, with 11 bases between. As DNA, the CDR3 is TGCGCCAGCAGCTTGCAGGGGCCGGGCACCGGGGAGCTGTTTTTT. It encodes CASSLQGPGTGELFF.

To note about this clone: Other DNA sequences in the sample encode the same CDR3. The rearrangement links TRBV5-5 to TRBJ1-5; TRBD1 matches 10 bases. CDR3 length equals 16 residues. V trimming: 5 bases; J trimming: 6 bases; junction bases outside the gene matches: 11. Germline V gives CDR1 SGHKS, CDR2 YYEKEE (reference sequence). The CDR3 region has the DNA TGTGCCAGCAGTACCGAGACAGGGGGCTCGGGTCAGCCCCAGCATTTT. Translating gives CASSTETGGSGQPQHF.

This chain uses TRBV18 with TRBJ1-2, with D possibly TRBD1 on 6 matching bases. Germline loops: CDR1 KGHSH, CDR2 LQKENI. V lost 2 bases, J lost 7 bases, and 17 bases lay in between. CDR3 length equals 15 residues. The DNA for the CDR3 is TGTGCCAGCTCACCAGGAACACAGGGCCCCGGTGGCTACACCTTC. It translates to CASSPGTQGPGGYTF.

On this clone itself: Other DNA sequences within the sample encode an identical CDR3. The chain carries TRBV5-4 and TRBJ2-5; D is perhaps TRBD2 (6 bases). Germline V gene lookup returns CDR1 SGHNT and CDR2 YYREEE (reference sequence). The ends were cut back, 4 bases at V and 3 bases at J, with 10 bases in the middle. The CDR3 totals 13 residues. CDR3 region: CASSPTGEETQYF. As DNA, the CDR3 is TGTGCCAGCAGCCCAACGGGGGAAGAGACCCAGTACTTC.

Remarks on this clone: Other DNA sequences of this sample code for an identical CDR3. The rearrangement links TRBV6-5 to TRBJ1-6; D gene unclear. CDR3 length: 14 amino acids. The V end was cut by 2 bases, the J end by 5 bases, with 7 bases between. CDR1 and CDR2 (germline): MNHEY, SVGAGI. The CDR3: CASSYGQDNSPLHF. CDR3 in DNA: TGTGCCAGCAGTTACGGGCAGGATAATTCACCCCTCCACTTT.

The rearrangement uses TRBV25-1 and TRBJ1-2; TRBD1 might be the D (5 bases). The V and J ends lost 3 bases and 8 bases respectively, with 13 bases between them. CDR1 is MGHDK and CDR2 is SYGVNS in the germline V gene. The CDR3 length is 13 residues. CDR3 sequence (DNA): TGTGCCAGCAGTGACAGGGTCACTGACGGCTACACCTTC. The encoded protein is CASSDRVTDGYTF.

The chain combines TRBV4-1 with TRBJ2-1, with D hard to call. Germline CDR1 and CDR2: MGHRA and YSYEKL. Trimming took off 0 bases at V and 0 bases at J, with 12 bases between the two ends. This CDR3 contains 17 residues. DNA of the CDR3: TGCGCCAGCAGCCAAGATATGGCCACCTTCTCCTACAATGAGCAGTTCTTC. Translation gives CASSQDMATFSYNEQFF.